This T cell receptor (beta chain) came from a study of blood T cells in healthy people across ages. This clonotype was counted a single time. A second PCR of 7 to 11 cycles used a sample-barcoded 5' primer and a J-beta primer mix. The template-switch adaptor, which had 12 random nucleotides, put a tag on each cDNA molecule. TCRdb ran MiXCR on the 5' RACE reads and lists one entry per CDR3 protein. The data contain about 730,000 distinct CDR3 sequences, approximately 39% of them singletons. The CDR3 contains 14 residues. CDR1 LGHNA and CDR2 YSLEER come from the germline V gene. What was sequenced was blood. The gene calls are TRBV4-3 and TRBJ2-5; perhaps TRBD1 as D (6 bases). The assigned J gene may be wrong: the sequence end matches TRBJ2-7 better. The receptor comes from a woman aged 55-70 years in good health. The CDR3 nucleotides are TGCGCCAGCAGCCAAGATTCACAGGGCTACGAGCAGTACTTC. It is translated as CASSQDSQGYEQYF.